The clone carrying this T cell receptor beta chain was recorded many times. CDR3 length equals 15 residues. The V gene's germline CDR1 is SGHTA and CDR2 FQGNSA. Trimming stripped 5 bases from V and 4 bases from J, with 15 bases between. Time point of the sample: after trial treatment. Documented treatment: LDRT plus nivolumab, ipilimumab, low-dose cyclophosphamide and aspirin (RACIN trial). The donors' treatment consisted of nivolumab, ipilimumab, aspirin, low-dose cyclophosphamide and low-dose radiotherapy. TRAV- and TRBV-specific primers were used for first-strand cDNA, which covered alpha and beta chains. A constant-region primer paired with the V-primer adapter amplified TCRs over 20 PCR cycles. TCRdb independently ran MiXCR on the reads; one entry per CDR3 protein. The data show approximately 100,000 distinct CDR3 sequences, under 25% seen once. These data belong to a study of low-dose radiotherapy and immunotherapy resistance in tumors. Study information: With fractions of 0.5 Gy given every 2 weeks, Cohort 1 accumulated a total of 6.5 Gy. Daily intake of oral aspirin 300 mg by patients lasted four cycles and began on cycle 1 day 1.

This chain connects TRBV7-2 to TRBJ1-3; possibly TRBD1 for D (6 bases). The sample in question was PBMCs, obtained after low-dose radiotherapy plus immunotherapy. This receptor was obtained from a male donor with prostate cancer. The CDR3 DNA reads as TGTGCCAGCAGCCAAGGGGGTGTGATAGGAAACACCATATATTTT. Its translation is CASSQGGVIGNTIYF.